A single sample gave rise to the 23 T cell receptor beta chains below, sequenced in a study of technical replicates of blood from several donors. The protocol was immunoSEQ multiplex PCR, while the TCRdb copy is restricted to in-frame clones and leaves out a portion. The sample has under 80,000 clones; 94% are singletons. Sequencing was done on a sample of T cells isolated from PBMCs. Every receptor here comes from a human donor in good health.

The chain carries TRBV9 and TRBJ1-1; tentatively, D is TRBD1 (5 bases). Germline CDR1 and CDR2: SGDLS and YYNGEE. V was pared by 4 bases and J by 3 bases, with 10 bases between. This CDR3 region has 13 residues. CDR3 sequence: CASSLGGDTEAFF. The CDR3 DNA reads as TGTGCCAGCAGCCTTGGGGGGGACACTGAAGCTTTCTTT.

This clone was picked up a small number of times. CDR3 bases: TGTGCCAGCTCACCGCGTAGAACTGAAGCTTTCTTT. Protein sequence: CASSPRRTEAFF. The V and J genes are TRBV18 and TRBJ1-1; D unresolved. Germline values: CDR1 KGHSH, CDR2 LQKENI. The CDR3 has 12 amino acids. Trimming pared 3 bases from V and 5 bases from J, leaving 7 bases between. Variable domain in full (rest from reference TRBV18 and TRBJ1-1): NAGVMQNPRHLVRRRGQEARLRCSPMKGHSHVYWYRQLPEEGLKFMVYLQKENIIDESGMPKERFSAEFPKEGPSILRIQQVVRGDSAAYFCASSPRRTEAFFGQGTRLTVV.

DNA for the CDR3: TGCGCCAGCAGCCAAGCAACAGGGTGGCCGAACACTGAAGCTTTCTTT. Encoded protein: CASSQATGWPNTEAFF. The chain carries TRBV4-1 and TRBJ1-1, with TRBD1 as a possible D gene (6 bases). V shed 1 base and J shed 1 base, with 13 bases lying between them. Looked up from germline, CDR1 is MGHRA and CDR2 is YSYEKL. This CDR3 contains 16 residues.

This chain connects TRBV7-3 to TRBJ2-2, with 8 bases aligning to TRBD1. This CDR3 comprises 15 residues. V dropped 2 bases and J dropped 2; count of bases not matched to a gene: 1. Germline lookup yields CDR1 SGHTA and CDR2 FQGTGA. The CDR3 loop reads CASSLQGANTGELFF. DNA for the CDR3: TGTGCCAGCAGCTTACAGGGGGCTAACACCGGGGAGCTGTTTTTT.

The V gene is TRBV27, the J gene TRBJ2-7, with 10 bases identical to TRBD1. V lost 5 bases, J lost 3 bases, and 4 bases stayed unmatched. CDR3 length: 14 residues. Germline lookup yields CDR1 MNHEY and CDR2 SMNVEV (reference sequence). CDR3 bases: TGTGCCAGCAGTCTCCGGACAGGGGGCTACGAGCAGTACTTC. Amino acids: CASSLRTGGYEQYF.

The chain recombines TRBV5-4 with TRBJ2-7; TRBD1 might be the D (5 bases). Trimming shortened V by 2 bases and J by 5 bases, and 14 bases separated the two germline ends. The CDR3 extends over 14 amino acids. Germline assignment: CDR1 SGHNT and CDR2 YYREEE (reference sequence). This chain's CDR3 is CASSFKQGADEQYF. The DNA of the CDR3 is TGTGCCAGCAGCTTCAAGCAAGGGGCGGACGAGCAGTACTTC.

The rearrangement uses TRBV11-3 and TRBJ1-2, with D perhaps matching TRBD1 (5 bases). The germline V gene encodes CDR1 SGHNT and CDR2 YENEEA. CDR3 length: 14 amino acids. V lost 1 base to trimming and J lost 1 base, with 7 bases between them. CDR3 sequence reads: CASSLARDNYGYTF. For the CDR3, the DNA is TGTGCCAGCAGCTTAGCCAGGGATAACTATGGCTACACCTTC.

The rearrangement links TRBV19 to TRBJ2-2; D is unclear. The CDR3 consists of 14 residues. Germline CDR1 LNHDA, CDR2 SQIVND (reference sequence). Trimming took 9 bases from V and 1 from J, leaving 12 bases between them. The CDR3 loop is CARRGPENTGELFF. The CDR3, as DNA: TGTGCCAGGAGAGGTCCCGAGAACACCGGGGAGCTGTTTTTT.

The chain couples TRBV11-2 to TRBJ2-1, with D perhaps TRBD2 (5 bases). The CDR3 has 14 residues. In germline, CDR1 is SGHAT, CDR2 FQNNGV. The V end lost 5 bases, the J end lost 2 bases, and 10 bases lay between the germline ends. The DNA for the CDR3 is TGTGCCAGCAGCGCACTAGTAGCCTACAATGAGCAGTTCTTC. Translated: CASSALVAYNEQFF.

This clone was seen a few times. This chain connects TRBV18 to TRBJ1-1; TRBD1 aligns across 9 bases. Trimming cost V 6 bases and J 5 bases; bases outside gene matches: 10. Germline CDR1 is KGHSH and CDR2 is LQKENI. This CDR3 contains 15 residues. CDR3 DNA: TGTGCCAGCTCTCTCTCCGGGACAGGGATGACTGAAGCTTTCTTT. This sequence encodes CASSLSGTGMTEAFF.

The gene calls are TRBV28 and TRBJ2-1; 9 bases agree with TRBD2. Germline CDR1 and CDR2: MDHEN and SYDVKM. The CDR3 is 15 residues long. V lost 6 bases, J lost 3 bases, and 6 bases stayed unmatched. The CDR3 DNA sequence: TGTGCCAGCAGGACCTTAGCGGGAGACTACAATGAGCAGTTCTTC. This gives the protein CASRTLAGDYNEQFF. Variable domain in full (rest from reference TRBV28 and TRBJ2-1): DVKVTQSSRYLVKRTGEKVFLECVQDMDHENMFWYRQDPGLGLRLIYFSYDVKMKEKGDIPEGYSVSREKKERFSLILESASTNQTSMYLCASRTLAGDYNEQFFGPGTRLTVL.

The rearrangement uses TRBV5-1 and TRBJ1-1, with a tentative D call TRBD1 (5 bases). The V and J ends lost 3 bases and 1 base respectively, with 10 bases between them. The CDR3 is 14 amino acids. Germline V lookup: CDR1 SGHRS, CDR2 YFSETQ. DNA of the CDR3: TGCGCCAGCAGCTCGGGACTTGGGAACACTGAAGCTTTCTTT. Amino acids: CASSSGLGNTEAFF.

This clone is a singleton in its sample. The rearrangement uses TRBV7-9 and TRBJ2-2, with a possible D match to TRBD2 (5 bases). This CDR3 comprises 13 residues. Deletions cut 5 bases from V and 7 bases from J, with 11 bases between. Germline CDR1 is SEHNR and CDR2 is FQNEAQ (reference sequence). CDR3 region: CASSPSGGGELFF. The CDR3 DNA follows: TGTGCCAGCAGCCCGAGCGGCGGCGGGGAGCTGTTTTTT.

In its sample, this clone was seen once. The chain joins TRBV29-1 to TRBJ2-7; 8 bases line up with TRBD1. The CDR3 consists of 13 residues. Looked up from germline, CDR1 is SQVTM and CDR2 is ANQGSEA. The junction had 9 bases not matched to a gene; V was cut back by 6 bases and J by 5 bases. In DNA, the CDR3 is TGCAGCGTAGGCAGGGGGCAAATCCACGAGCAGTACTTC. This codes for CSVGRGQIHEQYF.

The chain is built from TRBV27 and TRBJ2-5, with TRBD1 as a possible D gene (6 bases). CDR1 is MNHEY and CDR2 is SMNVEV in the germline V gene (reference sequence). The V gene lost 6 bases and the J gene lost 5 bases, with 13 bases spanning the gap. This CDR3 has 13 amino acids. The CDR3 loop is CASRPGATETQYF. CDR3 in DNA: TGTGCCAGCAGGCCAGGGGCCACGGAGACCCAGTACTTC.

In DNA, the CDR3 is TGCAGCGTCGGGGGGGAGTCCTACGAGCAGTACTTC. Amino acids: CSVGGESYEQYF. V and J are TRBV29-1 and TRBJ2-7; TRBD2 matches at 8 bases. J was trimmed by 1 base and V by 6 bases; bases with no gene match: 2. Germline V CDR1 and CDR2: SQVTM, ANQGSEA. The CDR3 loop spans 12 amino acids.

This clone was counted a few times. The chain employs TRBV19 and TRBJ2-2; TRBD1 agrees at 8 bases. The germline gives CDR1 LNHDA, CDR2 SQIVND (reference sequence). The junction had 11 bases not matched to a gene; V was cut back by 5 bases and J by 3 bases. The CDR3 is 17 residues long. CDR3 sequence reads: CASSPRWAGGDTGELFF. For the CDR3, the DNA is TGTGCCAGTAGTCCACGGTGGGCAGGGGGCGACACCGGGGAGCTGTTTTTT.

The chain recombines TRBV7-3 with TRBJ1-6; D is possibly TRBD1 (6 bases). Germline lookup yields CDR1 SGHTA and CDR2 FQGTGA. Trimming left V 5 bases short and J 8 bases short, with 19 bases between. The CDR3 contains 16 residues. The CDR3 loop reads CASSRDRRGGDSPLHF. The CDR3 region has the DNA TGTGCCAGCAGCCGTGACAGGAGAGGTGGTGATTCACCCCTCCACTTT.

The rearrangement links TRBV19 to TRBJ1-1; D not certain. The germline CDR1 and CDR2 sequences are LNHDA and SQIVND (reference sequence). CDR3 length: 13 residues. Trimming removed 5 bases at V and 2 bases at J, with 9 bases between. The chain's CDR3 is CASSYNRNTEAFF. CDR3 nucleotides: TGTGCCAGTAGTTACAACAGAAACACTGAAGCTTTCTTT.

V and J are TRBV28 and TRBJ2-7, with D perhaps matching TRBD2 (5 bases). V lost 3 bases, J lost 4 bases, and 22 bases lay in between. Germline V gives CDR1 MDHEN, CDR2 SYDVKM. CDR3 length: 17 amino acids. Here the CDR3 DNA reads TGTGCCAGCAGTTTCCCGTCGACTTCGCGGGCCGAATACGAGCAGTACTTC. Its translation: CASSFPSTSRAEYEQYF.

The chain links TRBV29-1 to TRBJ2-7; TRBD1 matches 8 bases. This CDR3 has 13 amino acids. Trimming removed 5 bases from V and 3 bases from J; junction bases left unmatched: 6. CDR1 SQVTM and CDR2 ANQGSEA come from the germline V gene. The CDR3 DNA reads as TGCAGCGTTAGGACAGGGTCCGACTACGAGCAGTACTTC. Translation: CSVRTGSDYEQYF.

J is TRBJ2-7 and V is TRBV6-1; a possible D gene is TRBD2 (5 bases). This CDR3 contains 15 residues. The V end was cut by 0 bases, the J end by 3 bases, with 12 bases between. The germline gives CDR1 MNHNS, CDR2 SASEGT. This CDR3 reads CASSEASLAVYEQYF. As DNA, the CDR3 is TGTGCCAGCAGTGAAGCGAGTCTAGCCGTCTACGAGCAGTACTTC.

This rearrangement joins TRBV18 to TRBJ1-1, with D perhaps TRBD1 (6 bases). V gave up 4 bases and J gave up 0 bases, with 15 bases separating them. CDR1 is KGHSH and CDR2 is LQKENI in the germline V gene. This CDR3 region has 16 residues. The CDR3 protein is CASSQTGYSMNTEAFF. CDR3 coding DNA: TGTGCCAGCTCACAAACAGGGTACTCCATGAACACTGAAGCTTTCTTT.